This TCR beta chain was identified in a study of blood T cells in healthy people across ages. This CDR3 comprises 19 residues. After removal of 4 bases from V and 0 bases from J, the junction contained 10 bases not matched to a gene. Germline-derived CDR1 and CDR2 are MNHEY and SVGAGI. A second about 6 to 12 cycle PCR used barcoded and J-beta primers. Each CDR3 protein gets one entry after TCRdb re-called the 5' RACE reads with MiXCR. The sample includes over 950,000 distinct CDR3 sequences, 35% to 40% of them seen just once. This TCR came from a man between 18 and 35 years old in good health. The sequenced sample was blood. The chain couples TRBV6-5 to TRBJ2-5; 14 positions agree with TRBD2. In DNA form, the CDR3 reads TGTGCCAGCAGTTTGCAAGGGACTAGCGGGGGAGGGTACCAAGAGACCCAGTACTTC. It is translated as CASSLQGTSGGGYQETQYF.